This entry is about one T cell receptor beta chain. These data come from a study of blood T cell repertoires in COVID-19. Enrolment of Seattle patients took place during active infection, and they were followed longitudinally. Data came from immunoSEQ multiplex PCR; TCRdb stores just in-frame clones and leaves some out. The sample carries some 45,000 clones, approximately 95% recorded once. CDR1 LNHDA and CDR2 SQIVND come from the germline V gene (reference sequence). The trim removed 7 bases at V and 1 base at J, leaving 3 bases unmatched. The CDR3 contains 13 residues. Source material: peripheral blood. The chain recombines TRBV19 with TRBJ1-1; 7 nucleotides match TRBD1. The sequence was collected from a man aged 60-69 years with COVID-19, enrolled during active disease. The CDR3 is CASIGTANTEAFF. For the CDR3, the DNA is TGTGCCAGTATAGGGACAGCGAACACTGAAGCTTTCTTT.